This T cell receptor beta chain was identified during a study of T cell responses to AZD1222 COVID-19 vaccine. In the case of this clone: The target antigen is unknown.

The method was immunoSEQ multiplex PCR; TCRdb's version includes in-frame clones alone and lacks a portion of them. The sample holds some 190,000 clones; 94% are singletons and the top ten take around 1.7%. V lost 2 bases and J 8 bases, leaving 13 bases between the germline ends. Germline CDR1 reads SGHRS; CDR2 reads YFSETQ. The CDR3 extends over 14 amino acids. Study conclusions and caveats: With two AZD1222 doses given, Spike-specific TCR breadth and depth both rose. A mostly white British donor set with more females was recruited, and clonal diversity was possibly underestimated. The study sampled repertoires only after the peak T cell response. Only a handful of individuals given AZD1222 were seropositive at baseline.

This TCR derives from an adult who received the MenACWY meningococcal vaccine as a control. The sequences come from peripheral blood, collected 28 days after the second dose of the MenACWY control vaccine. The chain has TRBV5-1 and TRBJ1-4; D call uncertain. The DNA for the CDR3 is TGCGCCAGCAGCTTATCTGGCGGCGGCGAAAAACTGTTTTTT. The encoded protein is CASSLSGGGEKLFF.